This TCR beta chain was retrieved from a study of blood T cell repertoires in COVID-19. In the study overall: Collection of acute and convalescent COVID-19 samples took place in the United States, Italy and Spain. PBMCs, B-cell-depleted T cells, or T cells provided the cDNA or gDNA that made up the material.

In the authors' workflow: Reference gene primer amplification yielded estimated nucleated cell counts. Using immunoSEQ multiplex PCR, the repertoire was profiled, and TCRdb retains in-frame clones only, with some absent. That table furnishes V, J and clone size, whereas the DNA furnished D and trimming. The sample holds tens of thousands of clones; around 88% are singletons and the top ten take approximately 20%. There are 14 residues in the CDR3. This TCR came from an elderly woman with acute or convalescent COVID-19. The chain joins TRBV12-2 to TRBJ2-1; the table's D call, TRBD2, was not checked against the DNA. TRBV12-2 is a known pseudogene. Sequenced input: peripheral blood. CDR3 in DNA: TGTGCAAGTACGGGGAAGCGGAACTACAATGAGCAGTTCTTC. This gives the protein CASTGKRNYNEQFF.